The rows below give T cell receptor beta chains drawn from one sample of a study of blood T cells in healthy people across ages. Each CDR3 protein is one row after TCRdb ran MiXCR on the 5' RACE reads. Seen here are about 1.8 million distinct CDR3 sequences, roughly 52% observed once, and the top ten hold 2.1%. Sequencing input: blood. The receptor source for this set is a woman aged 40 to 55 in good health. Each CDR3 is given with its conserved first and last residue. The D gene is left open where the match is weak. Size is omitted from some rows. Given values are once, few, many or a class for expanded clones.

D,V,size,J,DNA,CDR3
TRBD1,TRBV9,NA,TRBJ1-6,TGTGCCAGCAGCGCCCGACAGGGGCGTAATTCACCCCTCCACTTT,CASSARQGRNSPLHF
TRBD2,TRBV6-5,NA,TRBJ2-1,TGTGCCGGCAGTTACTCGACGCCGCGGGGGATAGACAATGAGCAGTTCTTC,CAGSYSTPRGIDNEQFF
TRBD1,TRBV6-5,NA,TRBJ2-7,TGTGCCAGCGGGACAGGGGTCTACGAGCAGTACTTC,CASGTGVYEQYF
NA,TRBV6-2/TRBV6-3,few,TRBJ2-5,TGTGCCAGCACCCACTCGATGGCAGTTGAGCAGTACTTC,CASTHSMAVEQYF
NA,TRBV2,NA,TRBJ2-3,TGTGCCAGCAGTAGGGAGCCTAATGTAGATACGCAGTATTTT,CASSREPNVDTQYF
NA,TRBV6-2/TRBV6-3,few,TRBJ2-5,TGTGCCAGCAACGTCGGACGGTACCAAGAGACCCAGTACTTC,CASNVGRYQETQYF
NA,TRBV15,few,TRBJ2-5,TGTGCCACCAGCAGAGAAAGAGACCAAGAGACCCAGTACTTC,CATSRERDQETQYF
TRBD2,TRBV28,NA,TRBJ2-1,TGTGCCAGCAGTTTATGGACTAGCGGGGGCCGCTCCTACAATGAGCAGTTCTTC,CASSLWTSGGRSYNEQFF
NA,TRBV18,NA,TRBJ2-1,TGTGCCAGCTCACCCAAAGGGCCATTAGAAAATGAGCAGTTCTTC,CASSPKGPLENEQFF
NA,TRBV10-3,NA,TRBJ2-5,TGTGCCATCAGTTTCCTCCAGGGGATGGGAGAGACCCAGTACTTC,CAISFLQGMGETQYF
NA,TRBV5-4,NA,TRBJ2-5,TGTGCCAGCAGCTTTGCCGGTTTGGAGACCCAGTACTTC,CASSFAGLETQYF
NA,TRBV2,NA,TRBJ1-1,TGTGCCAGCAGTGAGCACAATCTGAACACTGAAGCTTTCTTT,CASSEHNLNTEAFF
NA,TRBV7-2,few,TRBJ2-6,TGTGCCAGCAGCTTAGGGACAGCCACGTCTGGGGCCAACGTCCTGACTTTC,CASSLGTATSGANVLTF
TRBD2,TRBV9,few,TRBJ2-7,TGTGCCAGCAGTCCCGGGACTAGCGGGTCCTGGGAGCAGTACTTC,CASSPGTSGSWEQYF
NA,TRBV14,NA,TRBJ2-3,TGTGCCAGCAGCCAAACCCAGGACAAGGCATCGACAGATACGCAGTATTTT,CASSQTQDKASTDTQYF
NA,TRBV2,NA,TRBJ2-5,TGTGCCAGCAGAGTTATGAGGGGGAAACAAGAGACCCAGTACTTC,CASRVMRGKQETQYF
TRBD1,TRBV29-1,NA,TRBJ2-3,TGCAGCGTGAGGAGACAGGGGAGCACAGATACGCAGTATTTT,CSVRRQGSTDTQYF
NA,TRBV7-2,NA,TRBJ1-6,TGTGCCAGCAGCTTAGGAAGCGGGGGGCGGAATTCACCCCTCCACTTT,CASSLGSGGRNSPLHF
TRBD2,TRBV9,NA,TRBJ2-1,TGTGCCAGCAGCGCAAGCGGGGCTGAGGCTGTTGAGCAGTTCTTC,CASSASGAEAVEQFF
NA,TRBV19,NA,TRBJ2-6,TGTGCCACCAACGACAGGCTCGGGGCCGGGGCCAACGTCCTGACTTTC,CATNDRLGAGANVLTF
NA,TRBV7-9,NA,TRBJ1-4,TGTGCCAGCAGCTTAGCGCTAACCAGGGATGGGGACTTGAGGGAAAAACTGTTTTTT,CASSLALTRDGDLREKLFF
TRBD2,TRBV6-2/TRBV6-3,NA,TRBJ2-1,TGTGCCAGCAGGGGACTAGCGGGGGGGCTATGGGAGCAGTTCTTC,CASRGLAGGLWEQFF
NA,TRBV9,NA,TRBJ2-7,TGTGCCAGCAGCGTAGCAAGGGGGGATAACAATGAGCAGTACTTC,CASSVARGDNNEQYF
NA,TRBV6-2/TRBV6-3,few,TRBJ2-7,TGTGCCAGCAGTTACGTAGACCCGGTACCCTACGAGCAGTACTTC,CASSYVDPVPYEQYF
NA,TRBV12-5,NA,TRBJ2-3,TGTGCTAGTGGTTTGGACGGGGCCACAGATACGCAGTATTTT,CASGLDGATDTQYF
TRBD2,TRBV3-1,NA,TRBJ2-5,TGTGCCAGCAGCCAAGATCGGGGGGTGGGGAGGACCCAGTACTTC,CASSQDRGVGRTQYF
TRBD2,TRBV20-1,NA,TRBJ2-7,TGCAGTGCTGGGTTAGCGGGGGGGCCTTTGAAAGAGCAGTACTTC,CSAGLAGGPLKEQYF
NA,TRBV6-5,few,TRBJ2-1,TGTGCCAGCAAAAGCCCCCGAAGGGATGAGCAGTTCTTC,CASKSPRRDEQFF
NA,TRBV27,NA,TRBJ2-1,TGTGCCAGCAGCCCCAACAGCCTCAATGAGCAGTTCTTC,CASSPNSLNEQFF
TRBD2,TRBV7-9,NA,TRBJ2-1,TGTGCCAGCAGCTTGGACCGGGGGGAGGTCGAGCAGTTCTTC,CASSLDRGEVEQFF
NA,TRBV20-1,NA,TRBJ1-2,TGCAGTGCGAAACCCCCGGGCATCTATGGCTACACCTTC,CSAKPPGIYGYTF
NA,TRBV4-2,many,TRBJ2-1,TGTGCCAGCAGCCAAGTTCCCAGCCCCTACAATGAGCAGTTCTTC,CASSQVPSPYNEQFF
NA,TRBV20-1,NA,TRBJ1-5,TGCAGTGCTAGAGCCCGGACACCTAATCAGCCCCAGCATTTT,CSARARTPNQPQHF
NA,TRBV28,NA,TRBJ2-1,TGTGCCAGCAGTTCAATGGGACGGCGGTACAATGAGCAGTTCTTC,CASSSMGRRYNEQFF
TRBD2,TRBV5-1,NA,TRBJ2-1,TGCGCCAGCAGCCGAGCGGGGACTACCTACAATGAGCAGTTCTTC,CASSRAGTTYNEQFF
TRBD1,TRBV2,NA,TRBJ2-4,TGTGCCAGCAGTGATCGGTTCGGGACAGGGGGCAAGGAGCAGTACTTC,CASSDRFGTGGKEQYF
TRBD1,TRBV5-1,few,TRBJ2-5,TGCGCCAGCAGCTTGACCGGGACAGGGTTAGAGACCCAGTACTTC,CASSLTGTGLETQYF
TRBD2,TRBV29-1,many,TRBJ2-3,TGCAGCGTTGCGGGACTAGCGGGGGGCCGAATTGCAGATACGCAGTATTTT,CSVAGLAGGRIADTQYF
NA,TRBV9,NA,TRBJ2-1,TGTGCCAGCAGCGGGGCTGTTACAGGGAGGAGACAAGAGACCCAGTTCTTC,CASSGAVTGRRQETQFF
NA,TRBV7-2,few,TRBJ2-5,TGTGCCAGCAGCTTAGTTGGGGGAGGAAGATACCAAGAGACCCAGTACTTC,CASSLVGGGRYQETQYF
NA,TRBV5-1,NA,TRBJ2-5,TGCGCCAGCAGCCTCGCCCCGACAGCACCAGAGACCCAGTACTTC,CASSLAPTAPETQYF
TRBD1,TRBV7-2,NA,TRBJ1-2,TGTGCCAGCAGTCAACGGCCGGGACAGGATCTGGGAGGCTACACCTTC,CASSQRPGQDLGGYTF
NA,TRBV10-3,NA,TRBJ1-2,TGTGCCATCAGTGGGGCAGAAGCATCTGGCTACACCTTC,CAISGAEASGYTF
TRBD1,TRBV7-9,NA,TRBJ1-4,TGTGCCAGCAGCTTAGGGGACAGGACTAATGAAAAACTGTTTTTT,CASSLGDRTNEKLFF
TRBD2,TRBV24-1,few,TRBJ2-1,TGTGCCACCAGTGATTTGCCGGGGGGGGCTCTGTTCTTC,CATSDLPGGALFF
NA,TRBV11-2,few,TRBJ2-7,TGTGCCAGCAGCTTAGTATCTAAAACCACCTACGAGCAGTACTTC,CASSLVSKTTYEQYF
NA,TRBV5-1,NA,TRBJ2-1,TGCGCCAGCAGCTGGGAGGACCCCCCGCAGTTCTTC,CASSWEDPPQFF
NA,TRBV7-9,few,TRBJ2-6,TGTGCCAGCAGCCCCGGGACAAATCCCTATCGAACGGGTGGGGCCAACGTCCTGACTTTC,CASSPGTNPYRTGGANVLTF
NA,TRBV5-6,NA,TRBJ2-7,TGTGCCAGCAGCTTAACAGGAATTCCCTACGAGCAGTACTTC,CASSLTGIPYEQYF
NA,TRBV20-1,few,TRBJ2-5,TGCAGTGCTCTTTTTCAGACCCAGTACTTC,CSALFQTQYF
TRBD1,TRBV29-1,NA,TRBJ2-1,TGCAGCGTTGGGTCAGGGACAGGGACCTACAATGAGCAGTTCTTC,CSVGSGTGTYNEQFF
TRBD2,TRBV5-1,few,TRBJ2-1,TGCGCCAGCAGCTTGAGGCGGGGGGGTCATGAGCAGTTCTTC,CASSLRRGGHEQFF
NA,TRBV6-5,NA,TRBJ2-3,TGTGCCAGCAGCCTACACCGGTGGGGCACAGATACGCAGTATTTT,CASSLHRWGTDTQYF
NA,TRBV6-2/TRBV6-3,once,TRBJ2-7,TGTGCCAGCAGTTCCCCCTCGGCGGGAACCACTGGGGCCTACGAGCAGTACTTC,CASSSPSAGTTGAYEQYF
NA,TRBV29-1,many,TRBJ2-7,TGCAGCGTCTACCAGGGCGCCTACGAGCAGTACTTC,CSVYQGAYEQYF